This passage covers 12 T cell receptor beta chains from one sample sequenced in a study of immune evolution from preneoplasia to lung adenocarcinoma. Assay: immunoSEQ multiplex PCR; the TCRdb copy retains only in-frame clones and omits some. The sample comprises under 11,000 clones, around 78% of which are singletons, and around 3.9% rests with the top ten. Sequenced: FFPE minimally invasive lung adenocarcinoma tissue. The receptors stem from a person aged 60 to 80 with lung adenocarcinoma.

The rearrangement uses TRBV30 and TRBJ1-2; 7 bases are a match to TRBD1. V shed 7 bases, J shed 6 bases, and the junction held 11 bases outside the gene matches. This CDR3 spans 13 amino acids. The germline gives CDR1 GTSNPN, CDR2 SVGIG (reference sequence). Here the CDR3 DNA reads TGTGCCTTCGACCGACAGGGAAGGGATGGCTACACCTTC. It codes for CAFDRQGRDGYTF.

This clone was seen once. One end of the junction does not line up with germline, which may come from a read error. The V call is TRBV15, the J call TRBJ1-4; D is unresolved. The CDR3 extends over 18 amino acids. The germline V gene has CDR1 LNHNV and CDR2 YYDKDF (reference sequence). As DNA, the CDR3 is TGTGCCACCAGCAGAGATCGGGTCTCGTCCAGGTATAATGAAAAGCTGTTTTTT. Protein sequence: CATSRDRVSSRYNEKLFF.

This clone was counted a few times. This chain connects TRBV2 to TRBJ2-7, with D unresolved. Between the trimmed V and J ends, which lost 4 bases and 4 bases, there was a span of 2 bases. The CDR3 is 10 amino acids. Germline-derived CDR1 and CDR2 are SNHLY and FYNNEI. CDR3 bases: TGTGCCAGCAGTGGGTACGAGCAGTACTTC. Its translation: CASSGYEQYF.

The genes are TRBV6-5 and TRBJ2-1; D unresolved. The CDR3 consists of 13 residues. V lost 0 bases and J 7 bases, leaving 7 bases between the germline ends. The germline CDR1 and CDR2 sequences are MNHEY and SVGAGI. CDR3 coding DNA: TGTGCCAGCAGTTACTCCCCGTGGAATGAGCAGTTCTTC. Translated: CASSYSPWNEQFF.

The rearrangement links TRBV28 to TRBJ1-2; no definite D call. The V gene lost 10 bases and the J gene lost 2 bases, with 5 bases spanning the gap. Looked up from germline, CDR1 is MDHEN and CDR2 is SYDVKM. The CDR3 totals 10 residues. CDR3 amino acids: CATANYGYTF. CDR3 coding DNA: TGTGCCACGGCAAACTATGGCTACACCTTC.

The chain combines TRBV28 with TRBJ1-5; tentatively, D is TRBD1 (5 bases). The CDR3 length is 15 residues. Per germline, CDR1 MDHEN and CDR2 SYDVKM. V was clipped by 6 bases and J by 0 bases, with 12 bases between them. This CDR3 is CASSVAGFSNQPQHF. The CDR3 coding sequence is TGTGCCAGCAGCGTCGCAGGGTTTAGCAATCAGCCCCAGCATTTT.

The chain combines TRBV2 with TRBJ1-1, with D unclear. The CDR3 is made up of 12 amino acids. CDR1 is SNHLY, CDR2 FYNNEI, per germline. The V end lost 3 bases, the J end lost 4 bases, and 6 bases lay between the germline ends. The CDR3 is CASSDRGTEAFF. The CDR3 nucleotides are TGTGCCAGCAGTGACCGGGGCACTGAAGCTTTCTTT.

The V gene is TRBV27, the J gene TRBJ2-1; the match to TRBD2 covers 7 bases. The CDR3 is 16 residues long. CDR1 is MNHEY, CDR2 SMNVEV, per germline (reference sequence). The trim removed 2 bases at V and 8 bases at J, leaving 12 bases unmatched. The DNA for the CDR3 is TGTGCCAGCAGTTTAAAAGGACTAGTATTGGCGGATGAGCAGTTCTTC. Its protein product is CASSLKGLVLADEQFF.

The rearrangement uses TRBV7-3 and TRBJ1-4; 7 nucleotides line up with TRBD1. The length of the CDR3 is 17 residues. V dropped 1 base and J dropped 8; count of bases not matched to a gene: 13. The germline V gene has CDR1 SGHTA and CDR2 FQGTGA. CDR3 protein: CASSLKRGPEGWEKLFF. The CDR3 DNA is TGTGCCAGCAGCTTAAAGAGGGGGCCCGAGGGTTGGGAAAAACTGTTTTTT.

The gene calls are TRBV28 and TRBJ2-7; 7 bases agree with TRBD2. This CDR3 is 13 amino acids long. Germline CDR1 and CDR2: MDHEN and SYDVKM. With 7 bases clipped from V and 2 bases from J, the junction kept 5 bases outside the gene matches. The CDR3, as DNA: TGTGCCAGCAAAGGCGGGAGTACCTACGAGCAGTACTTC. Translated, it gives CASKGGSTYEQYF. The full variable domain, in which reference TRBV28 and TRBJ2-7 provide the parts outside the CDR3, is DVKVTQSSRYLVKRTGEKVFLECVQDMDHENMFWYRQDPGLGLRLIYFSYDVKMKEKGDIPEGYSVSREKKERFSLILESASTNQTSMYLCASKGGSTYEQYFGPGTRLTVT.

The chain is built from TRBV6-1 and TRBJ1-3; no reliable D call. V shed 0 bases and J shed 4 bases, with 13 bases lying between them. The CDR3 loop spans 16 amino acids. From germline, CDR1 is MNHNS and CDR2 SASEGT. The CDR3 region is CASSEALGLGGNTIYF. The DNA for the CDR3 is TGTGCCAGCAGTGAAGCGCTCGGACTTGGGGGAAACACCATATATTTT.

The chain recombines TRBV19 with TRBJ2-4; a weak D match, TRBD1 (6 bases). Trimming removed 5 bases from V and 8 bases from J, with 16 bases in between. Germline-derived CDR1 and CDR2 are LNHDA and SQIVND (reference sequence). The CDR3 extends over 14 amino acids. The CDR3 sequence is CASSGGSGEDIQYF. The CDR3 nucleotides read TGTGCCAGTAGTGGAGGTTCAGGGGAAGACATTCAGTACTTC.